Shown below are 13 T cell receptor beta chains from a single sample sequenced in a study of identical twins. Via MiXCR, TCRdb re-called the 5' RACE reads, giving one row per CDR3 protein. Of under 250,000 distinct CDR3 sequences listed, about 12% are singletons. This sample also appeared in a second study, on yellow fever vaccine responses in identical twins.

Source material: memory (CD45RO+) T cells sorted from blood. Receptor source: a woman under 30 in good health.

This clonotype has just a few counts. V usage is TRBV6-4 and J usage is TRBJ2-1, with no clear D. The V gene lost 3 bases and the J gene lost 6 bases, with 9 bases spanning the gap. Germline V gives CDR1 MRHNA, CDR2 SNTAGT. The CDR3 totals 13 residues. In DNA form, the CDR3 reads TGTGCCAGCAGTGATGAGGAAGTCAATGAGCAGTTCTTC. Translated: CASSDEEVNEQFF.

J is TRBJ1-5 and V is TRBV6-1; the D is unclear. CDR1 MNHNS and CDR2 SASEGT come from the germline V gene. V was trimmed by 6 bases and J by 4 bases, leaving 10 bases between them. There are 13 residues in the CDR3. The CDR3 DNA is TGTGCCAGCAGCAAAACGGTAAATCAGCCCCAGCATTTT. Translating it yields CASSKTVNQPQHF.

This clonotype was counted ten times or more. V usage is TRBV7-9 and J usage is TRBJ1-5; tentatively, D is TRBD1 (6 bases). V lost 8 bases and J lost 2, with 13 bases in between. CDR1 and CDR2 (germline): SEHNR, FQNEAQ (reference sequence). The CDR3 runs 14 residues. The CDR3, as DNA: TGTGCCAGCGGGGGCACCGCTGGCAATCAGCCCCAGCATTTT. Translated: CASGGTAGNQPQHF.

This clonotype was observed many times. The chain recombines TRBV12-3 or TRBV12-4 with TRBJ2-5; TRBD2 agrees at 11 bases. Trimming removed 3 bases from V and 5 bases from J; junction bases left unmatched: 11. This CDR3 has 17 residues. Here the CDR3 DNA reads TGTGCCAGCAGTTTTTCGTCGGTAGCGGGGGGGCAGGAGACCCAGTACTTC. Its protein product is CASSFSSVAGGQETQYF.

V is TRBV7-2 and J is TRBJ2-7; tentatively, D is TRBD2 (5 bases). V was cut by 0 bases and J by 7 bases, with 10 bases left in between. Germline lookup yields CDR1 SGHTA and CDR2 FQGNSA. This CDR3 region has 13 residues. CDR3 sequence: CASSLAPGGEQYF. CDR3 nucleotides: TGTGCCAGCAGCTTAGCGCCAGGAGGAGAGCAGTACTTC.

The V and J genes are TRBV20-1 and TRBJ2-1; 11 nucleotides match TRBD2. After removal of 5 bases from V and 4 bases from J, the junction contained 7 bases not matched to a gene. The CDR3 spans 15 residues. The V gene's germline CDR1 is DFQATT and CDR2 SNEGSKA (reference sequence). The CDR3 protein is CSARATSGVYNEQFF. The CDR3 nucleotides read TGCAGTGCTCGGGCGACTAGCGGGGTGTACAATGAGCAGTTCTTC.

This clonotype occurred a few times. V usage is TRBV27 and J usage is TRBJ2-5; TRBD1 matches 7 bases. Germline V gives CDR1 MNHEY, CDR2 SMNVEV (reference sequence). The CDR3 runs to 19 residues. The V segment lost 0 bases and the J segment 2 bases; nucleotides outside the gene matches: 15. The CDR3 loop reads CASSLSHATGHSLQETQYF. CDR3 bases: TGTGCCAGCAGTTTATCTCATGCGACAGGGCACAGTCTTCAAGAGACCCAGTACTTC.

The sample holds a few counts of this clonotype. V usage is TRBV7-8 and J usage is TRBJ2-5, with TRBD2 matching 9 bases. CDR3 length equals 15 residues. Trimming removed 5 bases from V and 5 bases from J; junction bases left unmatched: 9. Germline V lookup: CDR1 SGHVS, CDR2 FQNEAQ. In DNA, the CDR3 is TGTGCCAGCAGCCCCAGCGGGGGGAGGCTGGAGACCCAGTACTTC. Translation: CASSPSGGRLETQYF.

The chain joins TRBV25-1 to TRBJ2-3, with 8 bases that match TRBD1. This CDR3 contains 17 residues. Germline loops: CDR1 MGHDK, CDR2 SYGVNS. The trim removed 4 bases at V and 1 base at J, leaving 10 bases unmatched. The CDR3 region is CASSARTGPSRTDTQYF. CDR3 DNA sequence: TGTGCCAGCAGTGCCAGGACAGGGCCCAGTCGCACAGATACGCAGTATTTT. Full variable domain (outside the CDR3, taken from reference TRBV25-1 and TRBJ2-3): EADIYQTPRYLVIGTGKKITLECSQTMGHDKMYWYQQDPGMELHLIHYSYGVNSTEKGDLSSESTVSRIRTEHFPLTLESARPSHTSQYLCASSARTGPSRTDTQYFGPGTRLTVL.

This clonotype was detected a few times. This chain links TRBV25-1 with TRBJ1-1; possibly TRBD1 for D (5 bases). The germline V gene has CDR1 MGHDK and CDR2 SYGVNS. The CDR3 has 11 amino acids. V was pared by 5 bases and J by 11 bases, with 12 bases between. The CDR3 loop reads CASSLQGRAFF. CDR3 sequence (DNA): TGTGCCAGCAGTCTTCAGGGCCGGGCTTTCTTT.

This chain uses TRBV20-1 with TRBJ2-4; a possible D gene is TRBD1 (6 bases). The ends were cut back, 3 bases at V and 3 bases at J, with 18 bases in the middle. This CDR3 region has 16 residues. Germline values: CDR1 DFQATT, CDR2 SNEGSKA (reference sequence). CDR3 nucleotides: TGCAGTGCTAGGCCTTCACAGGGAGTTAACAAAAACATTCAGTACTTC. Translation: CSARPSQGVNKNIQYF.

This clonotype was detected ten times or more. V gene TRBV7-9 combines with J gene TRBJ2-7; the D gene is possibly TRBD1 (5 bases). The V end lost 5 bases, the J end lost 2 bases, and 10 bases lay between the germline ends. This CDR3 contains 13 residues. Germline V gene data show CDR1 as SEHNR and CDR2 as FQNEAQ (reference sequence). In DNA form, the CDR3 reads TGTGCCAGCAGCCTAGACAGTACCTACGAGCAGTACTTC. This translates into CASSLDSTYEQYF.

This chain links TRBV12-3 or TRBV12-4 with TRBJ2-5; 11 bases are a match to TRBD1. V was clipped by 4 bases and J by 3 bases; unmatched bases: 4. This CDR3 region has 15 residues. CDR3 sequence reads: CASSWGQGGKETQYF. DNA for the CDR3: TGTGCCAGCAGTTGGGGACAGGGGGGGAAAGAGACCCAGTACTTC.